This T cell receptor (beta chain) was recovered during a study of blood T cell repertoires in COVID-19. The method was immunoSEQ multiplex PCR; TCRdb's version includes in-frame clones alone and lacks a portion of them. The sample has tens of thousands of clones; 70% to 90% are singletons. The sample taken for sequencing was peripheral blood. The clonotype was recovered from a man over 45 with active COVID-19.

The chain's CDR3 is CSVQSGVETQYF. The CDR3 DNA reads TGCAGCGTTCAGAGCGGGGTTGAGACCCAGTACTTC. The chain recombines TRBV29-1 with TRBJ2-5; the match to TRBD2 covers 7 bases. Germline V gene data show CDR1 as SQVTM and CDR2 as ANQGSEA. J was trimmed by 5 bases and V by 5 bases; bases with no gene match: 5. This CDR3 has 12 amino acids.